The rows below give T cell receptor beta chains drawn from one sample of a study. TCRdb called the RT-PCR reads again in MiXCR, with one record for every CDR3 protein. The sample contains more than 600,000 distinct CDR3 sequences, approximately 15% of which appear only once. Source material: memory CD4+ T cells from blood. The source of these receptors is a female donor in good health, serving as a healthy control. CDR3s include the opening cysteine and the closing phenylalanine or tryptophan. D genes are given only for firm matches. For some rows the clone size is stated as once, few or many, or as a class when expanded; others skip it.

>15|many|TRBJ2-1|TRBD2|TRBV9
TGTGCCAGCAGCTTGGGACTAGCGGGAGTTGATGAGCAGTTCTTC
CASSLGLAGVDEQFF
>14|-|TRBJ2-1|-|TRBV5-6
TGTGCCAGCAGCTTGGTTCGCGGAAACAATGAGCAGTTCTTC
CASSLVRGNNEQFF
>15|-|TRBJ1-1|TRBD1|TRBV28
TGTGCCAGCAGTCGTGGACAGGGGATCTACACTGAAGCTTTCTTT
CASSRGQGIYTEAFF
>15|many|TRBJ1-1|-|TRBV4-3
TGCGCCAGCAGCCAAAGACAGGCGTTGAACACTGAAGCTTTCTTT
CASSQRQALNTEAFF
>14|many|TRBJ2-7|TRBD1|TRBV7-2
TGTGCCAGCGGGGTAACGCAGGGGGCATACGAGCAGTACTTC
CASGVTQGAYEQYF
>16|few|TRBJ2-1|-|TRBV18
TGTGCCAGCTCACCGATGGCCGGGACAATAAGTCGGGAGCAGTTCTTC
CASSPMAGTISREQFF
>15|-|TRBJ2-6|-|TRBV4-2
TGTGCCAGCAGCCAAGACCGGACTGGGGCCAACGTCCTGACTTTC
CASSQDRTGANVLTF
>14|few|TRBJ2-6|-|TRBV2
TGTGCCAGCAGTGACCGGTCTGGGGCCAACGTCCTGACTTTC
CASSDRSGANVLTF
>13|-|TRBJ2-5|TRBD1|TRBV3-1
TGTGCCAGCAGCGATACAGGGGTCGAGACCCAGTACTTC
CASSDTGVETQYF
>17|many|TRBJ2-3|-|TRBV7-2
TGTGCCAGCAGCTTAGCGAAGGATAGCCTTAGCACAGATACGCAGTATTTT
CASSLAKDSLSTDTQYF
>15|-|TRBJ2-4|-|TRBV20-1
TGCAGTGCTATGGGGCGGTCTGTAGCCAAAAACATTCAGTACTTC
CSAMGRSVAKNIQYF
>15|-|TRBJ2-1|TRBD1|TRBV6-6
TGTGCCAGCAGTACCGGGACAGTCCTGGGAAATGAGCAGTTCTTC
CASSTGTVLGNEQFF
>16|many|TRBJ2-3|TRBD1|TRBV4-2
TGTGCCAGCAGCCAAGCCGCGGGACAGGGGGCGTATACGCAGTATTTT
CASSQAAGQGAYTQYF
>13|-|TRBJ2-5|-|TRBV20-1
TGCAGTGCTAGGGTAGGGCTAGGCCAGCCCCAGTACTTC
CSARVGLGQPQYF
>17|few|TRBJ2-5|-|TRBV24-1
TGTGCCACCAGTGATTCTGGACAGCCGAGGTGGCAAGAGACCCAGTACTTC
CATSDSGQPRWQETQYF
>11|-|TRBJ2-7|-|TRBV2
TGTGCCAGCAGTATGGCCTACGAGCAGTACTTC
CASSMAYEQYF
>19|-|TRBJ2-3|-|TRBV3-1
TGTGCCAGCAGCTGGGACATGGGGAGCCCTACGTACACAGATACAACGCAGTATTTT
CASSWDMGSPTYTDTTQYF
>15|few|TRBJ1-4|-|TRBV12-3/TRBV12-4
TGTGCCAGCAGTTTGGTGGGGGCAGGGAATGAAAAACTGTTTTTT
CASSLVGAGNEKLFF
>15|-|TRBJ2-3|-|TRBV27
TGTGCCAGCAGCCCTACAGGGAGTATCACAGATACGCAGTATTTT
CASSPTGSITDTQYF
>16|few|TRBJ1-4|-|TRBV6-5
TGTGCCAGCAGTAAACTCCGGTCCGGGGAGAATGAAAAACTGTTTTTT
CASSKLRSGENEKLFF
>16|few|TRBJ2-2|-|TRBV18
TGTGCCAGCTCACCGGAATTGCAGCGTGTCACCGGGGAGCTGTTTTTT
CASSPELQRVTGELFF
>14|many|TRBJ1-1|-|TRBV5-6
TGTGCCAGCAGCTTGGTCCCAACCGGCACTGAAGCTTTCTTT
CASSLVPTGTEAFF
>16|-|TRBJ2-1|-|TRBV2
TGTGCCAGCAGTGGGGGAGCGGGCGTCTCCTACAATGAGCAGTTCTTC
CASSGGAGVSYNEQFF
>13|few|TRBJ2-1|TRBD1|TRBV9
TGTGCCAGCAGCCCCCAACAGGGGAGTGAGCAGTTCTTC
CASSPQQGSEQFF
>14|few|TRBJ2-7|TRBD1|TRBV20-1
TGCAGTGCTGGGGGACAGGGGATTTCCTACGAGCAGTACTTC
CSAGGQGISYEQYF
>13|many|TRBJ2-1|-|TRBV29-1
TGCAGCGCCGGGACTTTCTCCTACAATGAGCAGTTCTTC
CSAGTFSYNEQFF
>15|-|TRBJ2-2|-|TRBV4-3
TGCGCCAGCAGCCGAAATCCTACGGACTCCGGGGAGCTGTTTTTT
CASSRNPTDSGELFF
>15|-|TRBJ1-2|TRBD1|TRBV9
TGTGCCAGCAGCCTAAACCAGGGGGCAACGGGTGGCTACACCTTC
CASSLNQGATGGYTF
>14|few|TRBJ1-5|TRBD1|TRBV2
TGTGCCAGCGGACAGGTTTCCGGCAATCAGCCCCAGCATTTT
CASGQVSGNQPQHF
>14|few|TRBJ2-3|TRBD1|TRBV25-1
TGTGCCAGCAGTGATGGACAGGGGTCCGCTACGCAGTATTTT
CASSDGQGSATQYF
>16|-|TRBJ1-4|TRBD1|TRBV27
TGTGCCAGCAGTTTACGGGACAGGGGTTGGACTGAAAAACTGTTTTTT
CASSLRDRGWTEKLFF
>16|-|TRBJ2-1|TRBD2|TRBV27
TGTGCCAGCAGTTATTGGCCCGGGACTAGTAAGAATGAGCAGTTCTTC
CASSYWPGTSKNEQFF
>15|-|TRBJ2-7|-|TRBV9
TGTGCCAGCAGCGTAGGTCAGGGACGATTCTACGAGCAGTACTTC
CASSVGQGRFYEQYF
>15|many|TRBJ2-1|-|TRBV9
TGTGCCAGCAGCGTAGACCCCTCAAATAGTAATGAGCAGTTCTTC
CASSVDPSNSNEQFF
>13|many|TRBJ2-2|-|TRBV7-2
TGTGCCAGCAGCCCCAGCACCACCGGGGAGCTGTTTTTT
CASSPSTTGELFF
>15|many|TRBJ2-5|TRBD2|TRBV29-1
TGCAGCGCAGGACTAGCGGGAGGAAGTAGGGAGACCCAGTACTTC
CSAGLAGGSRETQYF